This T cell receptor beta chain is from a study of T-cell reconstitution after alpha-beta-depleted transplantation in children. TCRbeta library construction was performed incorporating unique molecular identifiers. MiXCR was run by TCRdb on the PCR reads, yielding one entry per CDR3 protein. The top ten hold over 5.5% of the sample, which has 490,000 or so distinct CDR3 sequences, approximately 12% seen once. V gave up 6 bases and J gave up 4 bases; unmatched junction bases: 6. This CDR3 has 14 amino acids. The germline CDR1 and CDR2 sequences are LGHNT and FRNRAP. This sequence was found in a human donor who donated a stem cell graft to a child with combined immunodeficiency. This chain connects TRBV12-5 to TRBJ2-1, with 7 nucleotides matching TRBD1. Sequenced material: PBMCs from the stem cell graft donor, taken from the stem cell graft. The CDR3 sequence: CASGPRDRYNEQFF. CDR3 DNA sequence: TGTGCTAGTGGCCCCAGGGACAGATACAATGAGCAGTTCTTC.